This TCR beta chain is drawn from a study of T-cell reconstitution after alpha-beta-depleted transplantation in children. This CDR3 region has 13 residues. Per germline, CDR1 SEHNR and CDR2 FQNEAQ (reference sequence). The V end was cut by 1 base, the J end by 5 bases, with 8 bases between. Construction of the TCRbeta library involved unique molecular identifiers. TCRdb independently ran MiXCR on the PCR reads; one entry per CDR3 protein. The sample consists of hundreds of thousands of distinct CDR3 sequences, around a third of them appearing once. This chain joins TRBV7-9 and TRBJ2-5, with D hard to call. The sequence was collected from a human donor who donated a stem cell graft to a child with aplastic anemia. The source material was PBMCs from the stem cell graft donor, sampled from the stem cell graft. In nucleotides, the CDR3 is TGTGCCAGCAGCTTAGTAGGGTATGAGACCCAGTACTTC. This encodes CASSLVGYETQYF.